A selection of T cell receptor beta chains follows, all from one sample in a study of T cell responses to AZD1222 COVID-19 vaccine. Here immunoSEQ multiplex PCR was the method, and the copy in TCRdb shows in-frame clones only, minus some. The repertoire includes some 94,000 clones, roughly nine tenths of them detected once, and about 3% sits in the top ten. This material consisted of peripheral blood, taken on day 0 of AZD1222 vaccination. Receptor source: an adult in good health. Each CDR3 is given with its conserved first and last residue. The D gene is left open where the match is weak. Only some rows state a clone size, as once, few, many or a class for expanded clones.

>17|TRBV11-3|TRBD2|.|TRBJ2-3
CASSSEPGGDGTDTQYF
TGTGCCAGCAGCTCCGAACCGGGGGGGGACGGCACAGATACGCAGTATTTT
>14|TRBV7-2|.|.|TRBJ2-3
CASSFGQVTDTQYF
TGTGCCAGCAGCTTTGGCCAGGTCACAGATACGCAGTATTTT
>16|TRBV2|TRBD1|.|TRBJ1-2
CASSEMWTGHPGGYTF
TGTGCCAGCAGTGAAATGTGGACAGGGCACCCAGGTGGCTACACCTTC
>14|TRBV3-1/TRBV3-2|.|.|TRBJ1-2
CASSPLRAYYGYTF
TGTGCCAGCAGCCCCCTGAGGGCTTACTATGGCTACACCTTC
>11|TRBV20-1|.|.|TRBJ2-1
CSGARINEQFF
TGCAGTGGGGCGAGAATCAATGAGCAGTTCTTC
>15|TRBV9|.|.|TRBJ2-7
CASSVGGEPTYEQYF
TGTGCCAGCAGCGTAGGGGGGGAACCCACCTACGAGCAGTACTTC
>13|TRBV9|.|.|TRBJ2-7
CASSVEKQTEQYF
TGTGCCAGCAGCGTAGAAAAGCAAACGGAGCAGTACTTC
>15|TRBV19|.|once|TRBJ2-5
CASSIGRGPQETQYF
TGTGCCAGTAGTATAGGGAGGGGACCCCAAGAGACCCAGTACTTC
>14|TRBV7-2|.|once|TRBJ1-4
CASSFSRGGEKLFF
TGTGCCAGCAGCTTCAGTAGAGGCGGTGAAAAACTGTTTTTT
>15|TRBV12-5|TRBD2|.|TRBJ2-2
CASGKGLVSTGELFF
TGTGCTAGTGGTAAGGGACTAGTTAGCACCGGGGAGCTGTTTTTT
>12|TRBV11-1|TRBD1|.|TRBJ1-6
CASGQGRSPLHF
TGTGCCAGCGGACAGGGGAGATCACCCCTCCACTTT
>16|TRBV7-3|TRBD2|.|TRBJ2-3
CASSISGGASTDTQYF
TGTGCCAGCAGCATTAGCGGGGGGGCTAGCACAGATACGCAGTATTTT
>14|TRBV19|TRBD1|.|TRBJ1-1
CASSIATGVTEAFF
TGTGCCAGTAGTATAGCAACAGGGGTAACTGAAGCTTTCTTT